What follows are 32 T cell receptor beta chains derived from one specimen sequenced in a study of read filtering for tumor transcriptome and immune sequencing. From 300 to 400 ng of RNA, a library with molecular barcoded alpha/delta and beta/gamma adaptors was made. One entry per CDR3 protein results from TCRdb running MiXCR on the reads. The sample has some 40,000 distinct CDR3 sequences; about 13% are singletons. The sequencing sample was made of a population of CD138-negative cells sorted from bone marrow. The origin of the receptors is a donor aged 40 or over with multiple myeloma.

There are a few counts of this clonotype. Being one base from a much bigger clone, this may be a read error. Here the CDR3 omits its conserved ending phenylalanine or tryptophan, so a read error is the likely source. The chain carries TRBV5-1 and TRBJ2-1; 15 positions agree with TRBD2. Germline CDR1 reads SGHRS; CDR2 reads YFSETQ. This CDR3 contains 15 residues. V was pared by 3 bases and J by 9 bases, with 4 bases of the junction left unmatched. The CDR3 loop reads CASSSGLAGGGEQFS. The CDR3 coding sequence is TGCGCCAGCAGCTCCGGACTAGCGGGAGGGGGTGAGCAGTTCTCC.

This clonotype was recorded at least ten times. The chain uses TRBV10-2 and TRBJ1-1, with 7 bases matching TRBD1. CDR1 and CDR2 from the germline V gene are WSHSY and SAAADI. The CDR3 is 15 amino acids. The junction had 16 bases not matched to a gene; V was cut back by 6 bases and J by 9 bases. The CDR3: CASRPQSGTAEKAFF. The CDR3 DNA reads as TGCGCCAGCAGACCACAATCAGGGACAGCCGAAAAAGCTTTCTTT.

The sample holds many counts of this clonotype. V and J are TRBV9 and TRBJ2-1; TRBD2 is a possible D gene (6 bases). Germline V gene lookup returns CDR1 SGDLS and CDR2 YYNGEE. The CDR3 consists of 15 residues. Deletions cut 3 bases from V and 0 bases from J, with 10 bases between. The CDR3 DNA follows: TGTGCCAGCAGCGGCGGGAAACTCTCCTACAATGAGCAGTTCTTC. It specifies CASSGGKLSYNEQFF.

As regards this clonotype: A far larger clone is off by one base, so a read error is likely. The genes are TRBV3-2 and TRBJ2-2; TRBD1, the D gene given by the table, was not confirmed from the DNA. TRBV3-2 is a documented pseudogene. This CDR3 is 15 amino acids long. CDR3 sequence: CASSPRTGADGELFF. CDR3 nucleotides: TGTGCCAGCAGCCCCCGGACAGGGGCAGACGGGGAGCTGTTTTTT.

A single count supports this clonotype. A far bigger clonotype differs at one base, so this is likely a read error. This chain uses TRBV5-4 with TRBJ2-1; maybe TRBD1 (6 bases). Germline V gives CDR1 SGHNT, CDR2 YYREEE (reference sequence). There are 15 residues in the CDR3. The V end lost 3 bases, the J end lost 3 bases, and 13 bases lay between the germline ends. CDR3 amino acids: CASSSGTSRYNEQFF. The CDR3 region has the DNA TGTGCCAGCAGCTCAGGGACATCTCGCTACAATGAGCAGTTCTTC.

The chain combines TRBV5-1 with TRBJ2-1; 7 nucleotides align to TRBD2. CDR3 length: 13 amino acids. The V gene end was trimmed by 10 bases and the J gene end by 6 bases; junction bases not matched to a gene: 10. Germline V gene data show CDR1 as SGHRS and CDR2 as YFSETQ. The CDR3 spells CADSWLAANEQFF. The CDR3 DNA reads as TGCGCCGACAGCTGGCTAGCGGCCAATGAGCAGTTCTTC.

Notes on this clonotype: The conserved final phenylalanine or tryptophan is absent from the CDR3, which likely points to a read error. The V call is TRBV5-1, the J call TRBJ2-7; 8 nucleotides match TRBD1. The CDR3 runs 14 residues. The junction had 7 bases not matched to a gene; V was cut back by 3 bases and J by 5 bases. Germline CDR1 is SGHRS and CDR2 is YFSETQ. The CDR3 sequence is CASSSHRGNDEQYY. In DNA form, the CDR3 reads TGCGCCAGCAGCTCCCACAGGGGGAACGACGAGCAGTACTAC.

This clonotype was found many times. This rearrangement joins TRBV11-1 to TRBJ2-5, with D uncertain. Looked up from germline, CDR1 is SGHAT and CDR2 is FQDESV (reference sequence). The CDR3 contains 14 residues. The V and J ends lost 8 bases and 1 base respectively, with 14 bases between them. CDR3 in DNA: TGTGCCAGCGAGGTCGGACCCCTCCAAGAGACCCAGTACTTC. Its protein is CASEVGPLQETQYF.

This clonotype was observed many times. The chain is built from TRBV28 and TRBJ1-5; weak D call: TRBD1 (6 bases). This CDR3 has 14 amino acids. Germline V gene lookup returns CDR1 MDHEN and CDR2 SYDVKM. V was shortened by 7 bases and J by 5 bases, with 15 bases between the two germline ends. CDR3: CASKVTGSDQPQHF. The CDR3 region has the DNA TGTGCCAGCAAAGTCACAGGGAGTGATCAGCCCCAGCATTTT.

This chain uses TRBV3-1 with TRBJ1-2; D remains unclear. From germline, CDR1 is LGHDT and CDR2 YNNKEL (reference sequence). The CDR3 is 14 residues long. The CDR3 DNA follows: TGTTCCTGCAGCCAAGACTGGGCAGACTATGGCTACACCTTC. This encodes CSCSQDWADYGYTF. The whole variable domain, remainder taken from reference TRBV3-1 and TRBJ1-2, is DTAVSQTPKYLVTQMGNDKSIKCEQNLGHDTMYWYKQDSKKFLKIMFSYNNKELIINETVPNRFSPKSPDKAHLNLHINSLELGDSAVYFCSCSQDWADYGYTFGSGTRLTVV.

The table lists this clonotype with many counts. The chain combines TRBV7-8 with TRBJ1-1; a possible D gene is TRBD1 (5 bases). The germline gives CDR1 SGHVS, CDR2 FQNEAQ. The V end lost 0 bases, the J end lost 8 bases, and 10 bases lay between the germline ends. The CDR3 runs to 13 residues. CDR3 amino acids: CASSLASQGEAFF. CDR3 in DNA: TGTGCCAGCAGCTTAGCGAGCCAGGGAGAAGCTTTCTTT.

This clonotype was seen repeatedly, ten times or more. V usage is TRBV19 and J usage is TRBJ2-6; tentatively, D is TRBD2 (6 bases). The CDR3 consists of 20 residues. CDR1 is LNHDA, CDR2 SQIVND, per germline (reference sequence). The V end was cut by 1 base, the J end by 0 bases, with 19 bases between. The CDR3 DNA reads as TGTGCCAGTAGTATAGGGACGGCCCCCTGGGGGGTCTCTGGGGCCAACGTCCTGACTTTC. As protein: CASSIGTAPWGVSGANVLTF. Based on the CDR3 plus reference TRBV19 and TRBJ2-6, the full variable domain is DGGITQSPKYLFRKEGQNVTLSCEQNLNHDAMYWYRQDPGQGLRLIYYSQIVNDFQKGDIAEGYSVSREKKESFPLTVTSAQKNPTAFYLCASSIGTAPWGVSGANVLTFGAGSRLTVL.

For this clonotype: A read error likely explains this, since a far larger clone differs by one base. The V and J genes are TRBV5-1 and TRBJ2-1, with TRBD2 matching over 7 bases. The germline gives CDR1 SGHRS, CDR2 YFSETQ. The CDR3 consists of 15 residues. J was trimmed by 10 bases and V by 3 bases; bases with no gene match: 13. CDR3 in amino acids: CASSSTGGSSYEQFF. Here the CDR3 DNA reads TGCGCCAGCAGCTCTACGGGAGGCAGCTCCTACGAGCAGTTCTTC.

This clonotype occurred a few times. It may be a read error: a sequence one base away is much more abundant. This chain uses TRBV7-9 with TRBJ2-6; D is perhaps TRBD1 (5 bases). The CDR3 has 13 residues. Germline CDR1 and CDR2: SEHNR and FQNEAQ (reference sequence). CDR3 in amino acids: CASSESGADVLTF. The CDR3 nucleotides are TGTGCCAGCTCTGAGAGTGGGGCCGACGTCCTGACTTTC.

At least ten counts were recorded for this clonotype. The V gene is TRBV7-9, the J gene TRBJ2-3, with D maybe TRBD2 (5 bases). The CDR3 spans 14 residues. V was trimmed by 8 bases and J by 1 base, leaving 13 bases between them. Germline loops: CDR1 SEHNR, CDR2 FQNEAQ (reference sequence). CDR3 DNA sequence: TGTGCCAGCCCGGAGGATTTGGGCACAGATACGCAGTATTTT. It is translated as CASPEDLGTDTQYF.

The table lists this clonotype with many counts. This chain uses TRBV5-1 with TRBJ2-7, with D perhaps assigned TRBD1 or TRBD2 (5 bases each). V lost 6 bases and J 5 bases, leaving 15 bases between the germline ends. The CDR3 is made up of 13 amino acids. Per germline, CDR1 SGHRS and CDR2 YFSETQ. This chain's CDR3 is CASTEPGGNEQYF. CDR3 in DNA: TGCGCCAGCACCGAGCCTGGGGGAAACGAGCAGTACTTC.

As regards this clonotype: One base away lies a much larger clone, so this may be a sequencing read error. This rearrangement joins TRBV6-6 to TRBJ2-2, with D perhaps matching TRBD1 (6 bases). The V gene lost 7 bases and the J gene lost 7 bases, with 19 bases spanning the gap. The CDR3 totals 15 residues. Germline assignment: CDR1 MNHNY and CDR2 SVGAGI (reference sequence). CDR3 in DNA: TGTGCCAGCATAGACACAGGGTGGGGTCGCGGGGAGCTGTTTTTT. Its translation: CASIDTGWGRGELFF.

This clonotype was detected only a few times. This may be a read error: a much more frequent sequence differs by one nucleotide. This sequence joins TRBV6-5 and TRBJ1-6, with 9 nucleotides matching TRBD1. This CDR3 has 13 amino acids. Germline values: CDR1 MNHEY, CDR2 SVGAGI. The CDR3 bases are TGTGCCAGCAGGGGACAGGGCAATTCACCCCTCCGCTTT. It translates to CASRGQGNSPLRF.

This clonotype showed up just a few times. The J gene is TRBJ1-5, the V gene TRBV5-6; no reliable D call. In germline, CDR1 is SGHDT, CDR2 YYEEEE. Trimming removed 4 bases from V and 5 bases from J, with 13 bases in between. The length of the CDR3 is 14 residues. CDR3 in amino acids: CASSLYLLHQPQHF. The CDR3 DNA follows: TGTGCCAGCAGCCTCTACCTGCTACATCAGCCCCAGCATTTT.

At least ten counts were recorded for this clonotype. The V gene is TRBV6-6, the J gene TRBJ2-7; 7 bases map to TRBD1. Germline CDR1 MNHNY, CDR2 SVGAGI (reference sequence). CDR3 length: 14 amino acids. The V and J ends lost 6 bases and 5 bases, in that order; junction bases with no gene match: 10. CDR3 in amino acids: CASRTSQGTHEQYF. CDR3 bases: TGTGCCAGCAGAACCTCACAGGGGACCCACGAGCAGTACTTC.

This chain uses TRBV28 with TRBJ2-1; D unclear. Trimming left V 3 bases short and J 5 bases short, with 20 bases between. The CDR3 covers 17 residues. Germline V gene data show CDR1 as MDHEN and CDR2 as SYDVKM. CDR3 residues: CASSFPHSGGFHNEQFF. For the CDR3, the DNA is TGTGCCAGCAGTTTTCCCCATTCGGGCGGATTCCACAATGAGCAGTTCTTC.

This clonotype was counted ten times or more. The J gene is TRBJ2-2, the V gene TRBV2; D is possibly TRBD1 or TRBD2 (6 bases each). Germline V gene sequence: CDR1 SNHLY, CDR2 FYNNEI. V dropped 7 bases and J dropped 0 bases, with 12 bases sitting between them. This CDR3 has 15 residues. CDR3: CASTGEGANTGELFF. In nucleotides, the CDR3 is TGTGCCAGCACGGGAGAGGGGGCGAACACCGGGGAGCTGTTTTTT.

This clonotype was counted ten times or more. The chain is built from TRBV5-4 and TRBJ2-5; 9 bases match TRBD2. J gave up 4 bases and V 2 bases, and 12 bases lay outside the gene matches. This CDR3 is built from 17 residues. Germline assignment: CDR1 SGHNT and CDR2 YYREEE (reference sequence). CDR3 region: CASSFPRSGGRGETQYF. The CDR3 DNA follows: TGTGCCAGCAGCTTTCCGAGAAGCGGGGGGCGTGGAGAGACCCAGTACTTC.

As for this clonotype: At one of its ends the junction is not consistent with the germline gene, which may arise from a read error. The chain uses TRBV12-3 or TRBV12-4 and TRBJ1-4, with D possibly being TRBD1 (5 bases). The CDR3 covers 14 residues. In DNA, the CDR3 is TGTGGCAGCAGCCTCTCGAGGGGTAATGAAAGACTGTTTTTT. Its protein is CGSSLSRGNERLFF.

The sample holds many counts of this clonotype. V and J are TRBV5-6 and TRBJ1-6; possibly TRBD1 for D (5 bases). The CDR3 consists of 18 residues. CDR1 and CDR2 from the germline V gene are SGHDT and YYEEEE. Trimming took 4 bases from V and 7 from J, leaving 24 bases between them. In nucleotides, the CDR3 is TGTGCCAGCAGCCCGATGTACTCCCATTGGGGGAAGAATTCACCCCTCCACTTT. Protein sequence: CASSPMYSHWGKNSPLHF.

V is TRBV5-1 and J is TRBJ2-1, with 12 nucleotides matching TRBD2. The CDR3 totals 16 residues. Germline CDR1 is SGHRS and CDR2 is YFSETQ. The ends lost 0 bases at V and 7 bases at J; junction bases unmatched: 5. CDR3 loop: CASSLGLAGVSNEQFF. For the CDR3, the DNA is TGCGCCAGCAGCTTGGGACTAGCGGGAGTTAGTAATGAGCAGTTCTTC.

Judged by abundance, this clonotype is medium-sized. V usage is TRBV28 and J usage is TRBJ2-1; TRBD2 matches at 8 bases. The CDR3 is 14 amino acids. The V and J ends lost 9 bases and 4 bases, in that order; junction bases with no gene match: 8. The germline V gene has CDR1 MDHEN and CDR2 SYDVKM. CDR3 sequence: CASQIAGSYNEQFF. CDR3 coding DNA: TGTGCCAGTCAGATAGCGGGGTCTTACAATGAGCAGTTCTTC.

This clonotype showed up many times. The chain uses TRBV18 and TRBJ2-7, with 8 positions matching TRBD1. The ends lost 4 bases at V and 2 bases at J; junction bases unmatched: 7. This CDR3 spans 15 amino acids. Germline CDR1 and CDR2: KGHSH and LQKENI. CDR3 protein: CASSQSQGAPYEQYF. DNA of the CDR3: TGTGCCAGCTCACAGTCCCAGGGGGCCCCCTACGAGCAGTACTTC.

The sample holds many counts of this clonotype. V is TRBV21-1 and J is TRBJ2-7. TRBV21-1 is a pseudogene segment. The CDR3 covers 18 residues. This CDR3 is CASSKGPVPAISSYEQYF. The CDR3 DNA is TGTGCCAGCAGCAAAGGACCCGTACCAGCGATAAGCTCCTACGAGCAGTACTTC.

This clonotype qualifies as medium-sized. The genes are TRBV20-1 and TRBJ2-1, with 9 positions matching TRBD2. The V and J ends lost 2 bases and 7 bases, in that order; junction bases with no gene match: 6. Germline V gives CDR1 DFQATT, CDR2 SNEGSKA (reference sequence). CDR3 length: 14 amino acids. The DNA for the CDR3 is TGCAGTGCTAGAAGGCTAGCGGGGTGGAATGAGCAGTTCTTC. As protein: CSARRLAGWNEQFF.

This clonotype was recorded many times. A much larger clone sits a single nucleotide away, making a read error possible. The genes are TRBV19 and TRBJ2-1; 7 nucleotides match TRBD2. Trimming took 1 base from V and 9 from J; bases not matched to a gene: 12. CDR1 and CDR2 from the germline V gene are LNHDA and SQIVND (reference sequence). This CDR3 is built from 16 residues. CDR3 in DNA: TGTGCCAGTAGTATAGGCGGGAGTGATCTAGGGAGTGAGCAGTTCTTC. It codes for CASSIGGSDLGSEQFF.

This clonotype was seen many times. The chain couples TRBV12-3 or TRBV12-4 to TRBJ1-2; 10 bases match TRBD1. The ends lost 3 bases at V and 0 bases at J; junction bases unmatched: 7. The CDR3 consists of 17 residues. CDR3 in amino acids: CASSFLTGGQANYGYTF. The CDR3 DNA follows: TGTGCCAGCAGTTTTCTGACAGGGGGCCAGGCTAACTATGGCTACACCTTC.